These 29 T cell receptor beta chains were all obtained from the same sample, sequenced in a study of blood T cell repertoires in COVID-19. Method: immunoSEQ multiplex PCR; TCRdb's copy keeps in-frame clones and lacks some. The data show under 250,000 clones, with about 80% seen just once and around 2.7% held by the top ten. The sequenced sample was peripheral blood. The source of these receptors is a woman between 25 and 40 years old who had recovered from COVID-19.

This clone has only one observation. The V gene is TRBV18, the J gene TRBJ2-1; the match to TRBD1 covers 11 bases. Germline V lookup: CDR1 KGHSH, CDR2 LQKENI. V was clipped by 6 bases and J by 9 bases; unmatched bases: 7. The CDR3 totals 14 residues. In nucleotides, the CDR3 is TGTGCCAGCTCTCCCGGGACAGGGGGGTTTGAGCAGTTCTTC. It encodes CASSPGTGGFEQFF.

This chain joins TRBV7-2 and TRBJ2-1; perhaps TRBD1 as D (6 bases). The V gene lost 4 bases and the J gene lost 3 bases, with 19 bases spanning the gap. CDR1 is SGHTA, CDR2 FQGNSA, per germline. The CDR3 totals 17 residues. The CDR3 DNA sequence: TGTGCCAGCAGCTCACCCATTGATAGGACAGTCTACAATGAGCAGTTCTTC. Translation: CASSSPIDRTVYNEQFF.

The CDR3 DNA reads as TGCGCCAGCAGTCATGTACACCTGGTTGGAAGGGGGCATAATTCACCCCTCCACTTT. Its protein product is CASSHVHLVGRGHNSPLHF. The rearrangement uses TRBV23-1 and TRBJ1-6, with 7 positions matching TRBD1. TRBV23-1 is an ORF for which the function is uncertain. The ends lost 3 bases at V and 5 bases at J; junction bases unmatched: 16. The CDR3 spans 19 residues.

The rearrangement joins TRBV18 to TRBJ1-5; D gene uncertain. Germline V CDR1 and CDR2: KGHSH, LQKENI. The CDR3 is 16 residues long. Trimming removed 3 bases from V and 0 bases from J, with 12 bases in between. This chain's CDR3 is CASSPFRVNSNQPQHF. For the CDR3, the DNA is TGTGCCAGCTCACCGTTTAGAGTAAATAGCAATCAGCCCCAGCATTTT.

The chain recombines TRBV7-9 with TRBJ2-7, with 7 bases fitting TRBD1. The CDR3 extends over 15 amino acids. V dropped 3 bases and J dropped 6; count of bases not matched to a gene: 11. The germline V gene encodes CDR1 SEHNR and CDR2 FQNEAQ (reference sequence). The CDR3 coding sequence is TGTGCCAGCAGCTTGTCAGCACAGGGGTCGTCCGAGCAGTACTTC. Translation: CASSLSAQGSSEQYF. Full variable domain (remainder filled in from reference TRBV7-9 and TRBJ2-7): DTGVSQNPRHKITKRGQNVTFRCDPISEHNRLYWYRQTLGQGPEFLTYFQNEAQLEKSRLLSDRFSAERPKGSFSTLEIQRTEQGDSAMYLCASSLSAQGSSEQYFGPGTRLTVT.

V gene TRBV25-1 combines with J gene TRBJ2-2; 10 bases map to TRBD2. Germline loops: CDR1 MGHDK, CDR2 SYGVNS. The V segment lost 2 bases and the J segment 4 bases; nucleotides outside the gene matches: 7. The CDR3 sequence is 17 residues long. The CDR3 reads CASSEASGSVGTGELFF. The CDR3, as DNA: TGTGCCAGCAGTGAAGCTAGCGGGAGTGTGGGCACCGGGGAGCTGTTTTTT.

This clone was seen ten or more times. The rearrangement joins TRBV19 to TRBJ2-5; 7 bases map to TRBD2. This CDR3 contains 16 residues. Trimming took 5 bases from V and 0 from J; bases not matched to a gene: 9. CDR1 is LNHDA, CDR2 SQIVND, per germline (reference sequence). In nucleotides, the CDR3 is TGTGCCAGTAGTTTCCAGGGAGGGAGCGACCAAGAGACCCAGTACTTC. Translated, it gives CASSFQGGSDQETQYF.

The chain joins TRBV12-3 or TRBV12-4 to TRBJ2-7; 8 bases agree with TRBD1. V trimming: 4 bases; J trimming: 2 bases; junction bases outside the gene matches: 1. This CDR3 comprises 13 residues. The CDR3 region has the DNA TGTGCCAGCAGTTGGACAGGGACCTACGAGCAGTACTTC. This codes for CASSWTGTYEQYF.

V and J are TRBV28 and TRBJ2-7, with 9 nucleotides matching TRBD1. Germline CDR1 is MDHEN and CDR2 is SYDVKM. The CDR3 consists of 15 residues. V was pared by 4 bases and J by 1 base, with 5 bases of the junction left unmatched. CDR3 in DNA: TGTGCCAGCAGTTCGCCGACAGGGGGGTCCTACGAGCAGTACTTC. The encoded protein is CASSSPTGGSYEQYF.

CDR3 nucleotide sequence: TGTGCCAGTCTTCAGGCGGGAGGACCCGAGCAGTACTTC. Its protein product is CASLQAGGPEQYF. The chain uses TRBV7-9 and TRBJ2-7; 8 bases fit TRBD2. CDR3 length: 13 amino acids. Germline assignment: CDR1 SEHNR and CDR2 FQNEAQ (reference sequence). The V gene end was trimmed by 9 bases and the J gene end by 6 bases; junction bases not matched to a gene: 10. Full variable domain (rest looked up from reference TRBV7-9 and TRBJ2-7): DTGVSQNPRHKITKRGQNVTFRCDPISEHNRLYWYRQTLGQGPEFLTYFQNEAQLEKSRLLSDRFSAERPKGSFSTLEIQRTEQGDSAMYLCASLQAGGPEQYFGPGTRLTVT.

This clone has only one observation. J is TRBJ2-2 and V is TRBV7-9; no firm D call. The CDR3 length is 14 residues. The V gene lost 0 bases and the J gene lost 4 bases, with 6 bases spanning the gap. Germline V gene data show CDR1 as SEHNR and CDR2 as FQNEAQ (reference sequence). The CDR3 DNA reads TGTGCCAGCAGCTTAGCACTGAGCACCGGGGAGCTGTTTTTT. It encodes CASSLALSTGELFF.

The chain has TRBV5-1 and TRBJ2-7, with TRBD1 matching 10 bases. V lost 5 bases and J lost 0; bases outside the gene matches: 5. This CDR3 is 15 amino acids long. The germline V gene has CDR1 SGHRS and CDR2 YFSETQ. The CDR3 protein is CASSTGTGVSYEQYF. CDR3 coding DNA: TGCGCCAGCAGTACCGGGACAGGGGTCTCCTACGAGCAGTACTTC. Filled out from reference TRBV5-1 and TRBJ2-7, the complete variable domain reads KAGVTQTPRYLIKTRGQQVTLSCSPISGHRSVSWYQQTPGQGLQFLFEYFSETQRNKGNFPGRFSGRQFSNSRSEMNVSTLELGDSALYLCASSTGTGVSYEQYFGPGTRLTVT.

J is TRBJ1-1 and V is TRBV11-2; 7 bases line up with TRBD1. Germline CDR1 and CDR2: SGHAT and FQNNGV. With 1 base clipped from V and 0 bases from J, the junction kept 5 bases outside the gene matches. This CDR3 spans 16 amino acids. CDR3 nucleotides: TGTGCCAGCAGCTTAGGGTGGACAGGACTGAACACTGAAGCTTTCTTT. It yields the protein CASSLGWTGLNTEAFF.

The genes are TRBV30 and TRBJ2-3; a weak D match, TRBD1 (5 bases). V was pared by 2 bases and J by 4 bases, with 10 bases between. Germline assignment: CDR1 GTSNPN and CDR2 SVGIG (reference sequence). The CDR3 is 13 residues long. The CDR3 bases are TGTGCCTGGAGTACTGGGGCCTCAGATACGCAGTATTTT. This codes for CAWSTGASDTQYF.

The chain employs TRBV24-1 and TRBJ2-5, with TRBD1 matching over 10 bases. V gave up 3 bases and J gave up 3 bases; unmatched junction bases: 3. CDR1 and CDR2 from the germline V gene are KGHDR and SFDVKD. The CDR3 consists of 15 residues. The CDR3 region has the DNA TGTGCCACCAGTGATCTGACAGGGGGCAAAGAGACCCAGTACTTC. Protein product: CATSDLTGGKETQYF.

The chain uses TRBV9 and TRBJ2-5; 9 bases are a match to TRBD2. The germline gives CDR1 SGDLS, CDR2 YYNGEE. With 6 bases clipped from V and 5 bases from J, the junction kept 11 bases outside the gene matches. The CDR3 extends over 15 amino acids. In DNA form, the CDR3 reads TGTGCCAGCACCCTGGGGCTAGCGGGAAGGGAGACCCAGTACTTC. Amino acid sequence: CASTLGLAGRETQYF.

CDR3 coding DNA: TGTGCCAGTAGTGACAGGGTATACTCACCCCTCCACTTT. The encoded protein is CASSDRVYSPLHF. The chain carries TRBV19 and TRBJ1-6, with 7 bases identical to TRBD1. The CDR3 is 13 amino acids. The germline gives CDR1 LNHDA, CDR2 SQIVND (reference sequence). The ends lost 5 bases at V and 10 bases at J; junction bases unmatched: 5.

The chain carries TRBV9 and TRBJ2-1; 12 nucleotides agree with TRBD2. In germline, CDR1 is SGDLS, CDR2 YYNGEE. V lost 0 bases and J lost 8; bases outside the gene matches: 6. The CDR3 has 16 residues. CDR3 sequence: CASSVGTSGRMDEQFF. CDR3 DNA sequence: TGTGCCAGCAGCGTAGGTACTAGCGGGAGGATGGATGAGCAGTTCTTC.

This chain connects TRBV28 to TRBJ1-5; D is unclear. The CDR3 totals 14 residues. Trimming took 2 bases from V and 5 from J, leaving 10 bases between them. Germline CDR1 reads MDHEN; CDR2 reads SYDVKM. CDR3 in amino acids: CASSLVTEYQPQHF. The CDR3 nucleotides are TGTGCCAGCAGTTTAGTTACTGAATATCAGCCCCAGCATTTT.

The chain carries TRBV5-1 and TRBJ2-7; TRBD2 agrees at 12 bases. The CDR3 length is 13 residues. The germline CDR1 and CDR2 sequences are SGHRS and YFSETQ. Trimming took 7 bases from V and 2 from J; bases not matched to a gene: 1. CDR3 nucleotide sequence: TGCGCCAGCCGACTAGCGGGAGCCTACGAGCAGTACTTC. This gives the protein CASRLAGAYEQYF.

The rearrangement links TRBV25-1 to TRBJ1-6, with D hard to call. Trimming left V 5 bases short and J 10 bases short, with 12 bases between. Germline CDR1 MGHDK, CDR2 SYGVNS. The CDR3 spans 13 residues. The DNA of the CDR3 is TGTGCCAGCAGTTACGGGGTCCGCTCACCCCTCCACTTT. Its protein product is CASSYGVRSPLHF.

The V gene is TRBV10-3, the J gene TRBJ2-3, with TRBD2 matching over 10 bases. The CDR3 contains 16 residues. Germline V gene sequence: CDR1 ENHRY, CDR2 SYGVKD. The V gene end was trimmed by 2 bases and the J gene end by 6 bases; junction bases not matched to a gene: 8. The CDR3 protein is CAISEQTSGSVDTQYF. CDR3 bases: TGTGCCATCAGTGAGCAGACTAGCGGGTCGGTGGATACGCAGTATTTT.

Turning to this clone: The identical CDR3 is also encoded by other nucleotide sequences in the sample. This rearrangement joins TRBV12-3 or TRBV12-4 to TRBJ2-1; TRBD2 matches at 7 bases. The CDR3 runs to 12 residues. Trimming removed 5 bases from V and 7 bases from J; junction bases left unmatched: 2. The CDR3 nucleotides read TGTGCCAGCAGTGCGGGGGTTAATGAGCAGTTCTTC. This translates into CASSAGVNEQFF.

This chain connects TRBV28 to TRBJ1-4; TRBD1 matches 10 bases. CDR3 length: 15 amino acids. After removal of 9 bases from V and 3 bases from J, the junction contained 7 bases not matched to a gene. Per the germline V gene, CDR1 is MDHEN and CDR2 is SYDVKM. The CDR3 nucleotides read TGTGCCAGTATGACAGGGGGCATCGCTAATGAAAAACTGTTTTTT. Protein sequence: CASMTGGIANEKLFF.

CDR3 nucleotides: TGTGCCAGCAGCTCAGTAGCGGGAGTGAGCACAGATACGCAGTATTTT. As protein: CASSSVAGVSTDTQYF. V usage is TRBV11-2 and J usage is TRBJ2-3, with 9 bases matching TRBD2. This CDR3 is built from 16 residues. Germline V gene sequence: CDR1 SGHAT, CDR2 FQNNGV. V shed 4 bases, J shed 0 bases, and the junction held 5 bases outside the gene matches.

This chain uses TRBV5-1 with TRBJ1-1, with D uncertain. Germline CDR1 reads SGHRS; CDR2 reads YFSETQ. Between the trimmed V and J ends, which lost 1 base and 1 base, there was a span of 8 bases. The CDR3 is made up of 14 amino acids. The DNA for the CDR3 is TGCGCCAGCAGCTTGACAGAACAGAACACTGAAGCTTTCTTT. This translates into CASSLTEQNTEAFF.

This clone occurred once. V usage is TRBV4-2 and J usage is TRBJ2-4; 8 bases fit TRBD1. This CDR3 comprises 16 residues. Germline-derived CDR1 and CDR2 are LGHNA and YNFKEQ. Trimming at V came to 1 base and at J to 6 bases, leaving 8 bases not matched to a gene. CDR3 protein: CASSQGDGQGRNIQYF. The CDR3 DNA sequence: TGTGCCAGCAGCCAAGGTGACGGACAGGGCCGAAACATTCAGTACTTC.

This clone has just one count. The rearrangement links TRBV5-6 to TRBJ2-7; D unresolved. The germline V and J ends were trimmed by 2 bases and 6 bases, with 6 bases remaining between them. From germline, CDR1 is SGHDT and CDR2 YYEEEE. This CDR3 has 11 residues. CDR3 region: CASSLHLEQYF. For the CDR3, the DNA is TGTGCCAGCAGCTTACATCTCGAGCAGTACTTC.

The CDR3 region is CASSSLAGGPYETQYF. CDR3 nucleotide sequence: TGTGCCAGCAGTTCACTAGCGGGAGGGCCTTATGAGACCCAGTACTTC. The rearrangement links TRBV6-5 to TRBJ2-5; 13 nucleotides match TRBD2. The length of the CDR3 is 16 residues. The V gene's germline CDR1 is MNHEY and CDR2 SVGAGI. Germline trimming cut 4 bases from V and 5 bases from J; bases unmatched to any gene: 7.